What follows are 21 T cell receptor beta chains derived from one specimen sequenced in a study of T cell responses to AZD1222 COVID-19 vaccine (dated by TCRdb to the early 2020s). The time point label corresponds to: baseline before first vaccination. To prepare the library, the immunoSEQ multiplex PCR assay was applied. Here the immuneACCESS table is served through TCRdb, limited to in-frame sequences with V and J called. Missing clones are a known gap in these copies; in checked studies unresolved V genes cover under half, and the rest lacks a known reason. Across this sample there are tens of thousands of clones, with under 90% seen only once. The leading ten clones occupy around 2% of the sample. Sequences were derived from peripheral blood, sampled on day 0 of AZD1222 vaccination. The origin of the receptors is an adult in good health.

This CDR3 is CASSTSTDPSYEQYF. The CDR3 DNA sequence: TGTGCCAGCAGCACTTCGACAGATCCCTCCTACGAGCAGTACTTC. V and J are TRBV21-1 and TRBJ2-7; TRBD1, the table's D call, was not compared with the DNA. TRBV21-1 is designated a pseudogene. CDR3 length: 15 amino acids.

V gene TRBV6-2 or TRBV6-3 combines with J gene TRBJ1-6; D is unclear. Germline lookup yields CDR1 MNHEY and CDR2 SVGEGT. Trimming pared 2 bases from V and 7 bases from J, leaving 12 bases between. The CDR3 runs 15 residues. DNA for the CDR3: TGTGCCAGCAGTTACGAGGCAGACCTCAATTCACCCCTCCACTTT. Protein: CASSYEADLNSPLHF.

The chain employs TRBV5-6 and TRBJ2-1, with 11 bases aligning to TRBD2. CDR3 length: 15 amino acids. V dropped 2 bases and J dropped 5; count of bases not matched to a gene: 3. Germline V gene sequence: CDR1 SGHDT, CDR2 YYEEEE. The CDR3 here is CASSFTSGGHNEQFF. The CDR3 bases are TGTGCCAGCAGCTTCACTAGCGGGGGTCACAATGAGCAGTTCTTC.

In nucleotides, the CDR3 is TGTGCCAGTACCGTATCGACGGAGGGCAATCAGCCCCAGCATTTT. Translating it yields CASTVSTEGNQPQHF. The chain uses TRBV19 and TRBJ1-5; no reliable D call. Trimming took 7 bases from V and 2 from J, leaving 15 bases between them. In germline, CDR1 is LNHDA, CDR2 SQIVND (reference sequence). The CDR3 contains 15 residues.

The rearrangement links TRBV5-1 to TRBJ2-7; the match to TRBD2 covers 13 bases. Unmatched junction bases numbered 13, after V lost 4 bases and J lost 6 bases. This CDR3 region has 17 residues. Germline V gives CDR1 SGHRS, CDR2 YFSETQ. CDR3 sequence reads: CASSLRTSGSSVLEQYF. CDR3 bases: TGCGCCAGCAGCCTCCGGACTAGCGGGAGCTCCGTTCTCGAGCAGTACTTC.

The chain couples TRBV19 to TRBJ2-3, with TRBD1 matching over 7 bases. The V segment lost 6 bases and the J segment 4 bases; nucleotides outside the gene matches: 7. Germline CDR1 and CDR2: LNHDA and SQIVND (reference sequence). The CDR3 length is 14 residues. CDR3 bases: TGTGCCAGTAGAACCTTCGGGACAGCAGATACGCAGTATTTT. As protein: CASRTFGTADTQYF.

This clone was found once. Written as DNA, the CDR3 is TGTGCCAGCAGCTTAACTAGCGGGGGGGGAGATACGCAGTATTTT. Encoded protein: CASSLTSGGGDTQYF. The rearrangement links TRBV7-9 to TRBJ2-3, with TRBD2 matching over 13 bases. The junction had 1 base not matched to a gene; V was cut back by 2 bases and J by 5 bases. CDR3 length: 15 residues. CDR1 SEHNR and CDR2 FQNEAQ come from the germline V gene (reference sequence).

The table lists this clone with a few counts. The V and J genes are TRBV7-9 and TRBJ1-6, with D tentatively TRBD1 (6 bases). Trimming removed 4 bases at V and 3 bases at J, with 13 bases between. CDR1 SEHNR and CDR2 FQNEAQ come from the germline V gene (reference sequence). The CDR3 extends over 16 amino acids. CDR3 amino acids: CASSSTGQRYNSPLHF. The CDR3 nucleotides read TGTGCCAGCAGCTCGACAGGCCAACGCTATAATTCACCCCTCCACTTT.

The chain joins TRBV6-1 to TRBJ2-7; TRBD2 matches 9 bases. V trimming: 0 bases; J trimming: 2 bases; junction bases outside the gene matches: 5. The germline CDR1 and CDR2 sequences are MNHNS and SASEGT. The CDR3 runs to 16 residues. The CDR3 reads CASSEASTSGAYEQYF. DNA of the CDR3: TGTGCCAGCAGTGAAGCCTCGACTAGCGGTGCCTACGAGCAGTACTTC.

A few counts support this clone. This chain joins TRBV27 and TRBJ2-7; tentatively, D is TRBD2 (5 bases). The CDR3 covers 13 residues. Per the germline V gene, CDR1 is MNHEY and CDR2 is SMNVEV (reference sequence). Trimming cost V 7 bases and J 1 base, with 11 bases left between them. The CDR3 reads CASNREGSYEQYF. As DNA, the CDR3 is TGTGCCAGCAATCGGGAAGGTTCCTACGAGCAGTACTTC.

In the case of this clone: Other DNA sequences within the sample encode an identical CDR3. The genes are TRBV24-1 and TRBJ1-1; D not resolved. This CDR3 spans 13 amino acids. Per the germline V gene, CDR1 is KGHDR and CDR2 is SFDVKD. V lost 4 bases and J lost 1, with 6 bases in between. The CDR3 DNA is TGTGCCACCAGTGACGGTAAGAACACTGAAGCTTTCTTT. This translates into CATSDGKNTEAFF.

This chain links TRBV19 with TRBJ2-7; 10 nucleotides agree with TRBD1. The CDR3 has 16 amino acids. J was trimmed by 5 bases and V by 3 bases; bases with no gene match: 10. Germline CDR1 reads LNHDA; CDR2 reads SQIVND (reference sequence). The CDR3 sequence is CASSILPRTGGDEQYF. As DNA, the CDR3 is TGTGCCAGTAGTATTCTACCCCGGACAGGGGGGGACGAGCAGTACTTC.

The chain couples TRBV4-3 to TRBJ1-1; the match to TRBD1 covers 9 bases. Per germline, CDR1 LGHNA and CDR2 YSLEER. The CDR3 totals 17 residues. The trim removed 0 bases at V and 4 bases at J, leaving 9 bases unmatched. The chain's CDR3 is CASSQDPDRGLSTEAFF. CDR3 coding DNA: TGCGCCAGCAGCCAAGATCCGGACAGGGGATTAAGCACTGAAGCTTTCTTT.

The chain joins TRBV2 to TRBJ1-6, with D possibly being TRBD1 (5 bases). From germline, CDR1 is SNHLY and CDR2 FYNNEI. The CDR3 covers 17 residues. V lost 1 base and J 6 bases, leaving 16 bases between the germline ends. CDR3 amino acids: CASSEGDWAGVNSPLHF. Here the CDR3 DNA reads TGTGCCAGCAGTGAAGGGGACTGGGCGGGCGTTAATTCACCCCTCCACTTT.

The V and J genes are TRBV19 and TRBJ2-6, with D unresolved. CDR3 size: 15 residues. Trimming removed 6 bases from V and 0 bases from J, with 9 bases in between. Germline-derived CDR1 and CDR2 are LNHDA and SQIVND (reference sequence). Here the CDR3 reads CASRGLDSGANVLTF. The CDR3 nucleotides are TGTGCCAGTAGGGGTCTCGACTCTGGGGCCAACGTCCTGACTTTC.

The chain is built from TRBV19 and TRBJ1-5, with 7 positions matching TRBD1. Germline CDR1 is LNHDA and CDR2 is SQIVND (reference sequence). This CDR3 spans 16 amino acids. Losses at the gene ends were 5 bases for V and 4 bases for J; bases not matched to a gene: 11. The CDR3 nucleotides read TGTGCCAGTAGTCCACGACAGGGCATTGGGAATCAGCCCCAGCATTTT. This encodes CASSPRQGIGNQPQHF. Filled out from reference TRBV19 and TRBJ1-5, the complete variable domain reads DGGITQSPKYLFRKEGQNVTLSCEQNLNHDAMYWYRQDPGQGLRLIYYSQIVNDFQKGDIAEGYSVSREKKESFPLTVTSAQKNPTAFYLCASSPRQGIGNQPQHFGDGTRLSIL.

The DNA for the CDR3 is TGCAGTGCCCGGGGGACTGAAGCTTTCTTT. Protein sequence: CSARGTEAFF. The chain employs TRBV20-1 and TRBJ1-1; tentatively, D is TRBD1 (5 bases). Trimming took 6 bases from V and 5 from J, leaving 7 bases between them. Germline V CDR1 and CDR2: DFQATT, SNEGSKA (reference sequence). This CDR3 region has 10 residues.

The chain employs TRBV30 and TRBJ2-7, with D perhaps given as TRBD1 or TRBD2 (5 bases each). Germline loops: CDR1 GTSNPN, CDR2 SVGIG (reference sequence). This CDR3 has 13 amino acids. The V and J ends lost 1 base and 3 bases respectively, with 10 bases between them. CDR3 loop: CAWSGDVGYEQYF. The CDR3 DNA reads as TGTGCCTGGAGTGGGGACGTCGGCTACGAGCAGTACTTC.

About this clone itself: Other nucleotide sequences from this sample produce the same CDR3. This chain uses TRBV27 with TRBJ2-7; D is possibly TRBD1 (6 bases). The CDR3 is 13 amino acids. CDR1 MNHEY and CDR2 SMNVEV come from the germline V gene (reference sequence). V gave up 5 bases and J gave up 3 bases, with 11 bases separating them. CDR3 protein: CASSPTGYYEQYF. CDR3 nucleotides: TGTGCCAGCAGTCCTACAGGGTACTACGAGCAGTACTTC.

The chain is built from TRBV19 and TRBJ2-3, with D possibly called TRBD1 or TRBD2 (6 bases each). The CDR3 sequence is 15 residues long. Trimming removed 3 bases at V and 0 bases at J, with 10 bases between. Looked up from germline, CDR1 is LNHDA and CDR2 is SQIVND (reference sequence). CDR3 nucleotide sequence: TGTGCCAGTAGTATCCAGGGGACTAGCACAGATACGCAGTATTTT. This encodes CASSIQGTSTDTQYF.

The rearrangement links TRBV6-6 to TRBJ2-7; D is unresolved. The V end lost 2 bases, the J end lost 6 bases, and 8 bases lay between the germline ends. CDR1 is MNHNY and CDR2 is SVGAGI in the germline V gene (reference sequence). The CDR3 length is 12 residues. The CDR3 DNA reads TGTGCCAGCAGTTACGGCCGGGCCGAGCAGTACTTC. Protein sequence: CASSYGRAEQYF.